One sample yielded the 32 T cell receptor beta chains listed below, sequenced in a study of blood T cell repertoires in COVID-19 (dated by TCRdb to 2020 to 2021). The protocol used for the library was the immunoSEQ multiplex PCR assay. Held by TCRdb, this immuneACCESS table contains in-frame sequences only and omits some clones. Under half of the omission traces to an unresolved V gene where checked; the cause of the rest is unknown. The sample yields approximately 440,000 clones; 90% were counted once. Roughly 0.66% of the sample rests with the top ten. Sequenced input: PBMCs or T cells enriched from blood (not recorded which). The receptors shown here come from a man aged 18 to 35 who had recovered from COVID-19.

The chain's CDR3 is CASAAEGASNEKLFF. CDR3 bases: TGCGCCAGCGCAGCGGAGGGGGCGTCTAATGAAAAACTGTTTTTT. V and J are TRBV5-1 and TRBJ1-4, with TRBD1 matching 7 bases. The germline V gene encodes CDR1 SGHRS and CDR2 YFSETQ. Trimming cost V 7 bases and J 3 bases; bases outside gene matches: 9. The CDR3 is 15 amino acids.

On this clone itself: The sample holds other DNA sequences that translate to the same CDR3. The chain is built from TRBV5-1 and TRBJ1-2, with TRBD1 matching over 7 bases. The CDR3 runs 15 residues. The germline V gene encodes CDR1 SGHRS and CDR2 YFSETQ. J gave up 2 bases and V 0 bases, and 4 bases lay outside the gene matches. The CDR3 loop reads CASSLGDRGNYGYTF. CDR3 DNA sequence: TGCGCCAGCAGCTTGGGGGACAGAGGAAACTATGGCTACACCTTC.

CDR3 DNA sequence: TGTGCCTCCCGGACTAGCGGGAGTCTCGAGCAGTACTTC. Translating gives CASRTSGSLEQYF. This chain joins TRBV12-3 or TRBV12-4 and TRBJ2-7; 13 bases are shared with TRBD2. V gave up 11 bases and J gave up 6 bases; unmatched junction bases: 7. The CDR3 is made up of 13 amino acids.

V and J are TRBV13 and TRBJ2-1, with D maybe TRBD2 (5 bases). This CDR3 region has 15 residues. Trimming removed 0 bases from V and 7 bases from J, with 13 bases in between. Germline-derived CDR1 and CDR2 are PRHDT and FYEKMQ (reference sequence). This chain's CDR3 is CASSLGVGGWNEQFF. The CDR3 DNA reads TGTGCCAGCAGCTTAGGGGTTGGCGGGTGGAATGAGCAGTTCTTC.

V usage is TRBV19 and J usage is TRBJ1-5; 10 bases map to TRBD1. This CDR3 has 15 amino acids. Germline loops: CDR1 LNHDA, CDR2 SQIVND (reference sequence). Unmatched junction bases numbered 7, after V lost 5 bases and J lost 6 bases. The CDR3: CASSQGQGFGQPQHF. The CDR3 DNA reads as TGTGCCAGTAGTCAGGGACAGGGGTTCGGTCAGCCCCAGCATTTT.

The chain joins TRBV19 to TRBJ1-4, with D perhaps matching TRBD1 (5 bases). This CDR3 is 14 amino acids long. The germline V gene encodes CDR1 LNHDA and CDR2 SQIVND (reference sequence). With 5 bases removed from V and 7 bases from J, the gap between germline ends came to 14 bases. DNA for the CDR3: TGTGCCAGTAGTTCCACGGGGGAGGCTGAAAAACTGTTTTTT. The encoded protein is CASSSTGEAEKLFF.

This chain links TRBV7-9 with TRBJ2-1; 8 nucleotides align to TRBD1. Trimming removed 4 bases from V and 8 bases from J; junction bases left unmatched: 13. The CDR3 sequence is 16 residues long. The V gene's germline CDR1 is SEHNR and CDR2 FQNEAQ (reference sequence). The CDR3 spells CASSSGQGSQRHEQFF. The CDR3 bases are TGTGCCAGCAGCTCCGGACAGGGCAGCCAGCGGCATGAGCAGTTCTTC.

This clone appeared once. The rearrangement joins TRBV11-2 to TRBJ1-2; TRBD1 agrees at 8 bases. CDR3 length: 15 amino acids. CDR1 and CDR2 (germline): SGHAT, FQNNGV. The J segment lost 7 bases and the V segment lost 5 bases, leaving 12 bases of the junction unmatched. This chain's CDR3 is CASSPSGQGRGGYTF. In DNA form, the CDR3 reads TGTGCCAGCAGCCCTAGCGGACAGGGAAGGGGTGGCTACACCTTC.

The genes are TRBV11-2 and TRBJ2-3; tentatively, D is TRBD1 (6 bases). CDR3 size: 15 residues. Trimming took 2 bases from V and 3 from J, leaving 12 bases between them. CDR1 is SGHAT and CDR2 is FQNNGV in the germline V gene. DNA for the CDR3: TGTGCCAGCAGCTTACAGGGGCGAACTACAGATACGCAGTATTTT. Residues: CASSLQGRTTDTQYF.

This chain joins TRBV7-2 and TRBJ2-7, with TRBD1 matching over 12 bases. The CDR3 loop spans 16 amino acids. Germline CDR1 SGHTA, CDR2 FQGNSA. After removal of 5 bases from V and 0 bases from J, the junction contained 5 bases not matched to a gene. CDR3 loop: CASSEGQGATSYEQYF. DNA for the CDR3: TGTGCCAGCAGCGAGGGACAGGGGGCCACCTCCTACGAGCAGTACTTC. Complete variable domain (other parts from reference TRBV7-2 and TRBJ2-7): GAGVSQSPSNKVTEKGKDVELRCDPISGHTALYWYRQSLGQGLEFLIYFQGNSAPDKSGLPSDRFSAERTGGSVSTLTIQRTQQEDSAVYLCASSEGQGATSYEQYFGPGTRLTVT.

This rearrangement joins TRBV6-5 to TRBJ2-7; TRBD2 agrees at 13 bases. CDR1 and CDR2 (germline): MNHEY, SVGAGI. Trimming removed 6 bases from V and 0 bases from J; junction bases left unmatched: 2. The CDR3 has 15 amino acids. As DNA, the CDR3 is TGTGCCAGCAGGGGACTAGCGGGGCCCTCCTACGAGCAGTACTTC. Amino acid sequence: CASRGLAGPSYEQYF.

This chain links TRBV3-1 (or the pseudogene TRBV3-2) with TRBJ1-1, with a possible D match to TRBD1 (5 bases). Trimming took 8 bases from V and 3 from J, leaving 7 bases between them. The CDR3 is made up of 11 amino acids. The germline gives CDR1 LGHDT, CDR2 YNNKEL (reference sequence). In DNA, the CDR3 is TGTGCCAGCCGGGGGGACACTGAAGCTTTCTTT. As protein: CASRGDTEAFF.

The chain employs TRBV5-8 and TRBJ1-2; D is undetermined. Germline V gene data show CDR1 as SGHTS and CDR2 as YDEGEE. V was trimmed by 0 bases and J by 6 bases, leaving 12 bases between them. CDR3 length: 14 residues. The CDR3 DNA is TGTGCCAGCAGCTTGGCCGGAGGGATCGATGGCTACACCTTC. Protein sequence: CASSLAGGIDGYTF.

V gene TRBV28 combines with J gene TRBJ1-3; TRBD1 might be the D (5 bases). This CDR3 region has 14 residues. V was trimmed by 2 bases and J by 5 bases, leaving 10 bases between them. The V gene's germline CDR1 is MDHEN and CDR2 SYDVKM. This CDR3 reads CASSLGGARNTIYF. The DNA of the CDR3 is TGTGCCAGCAGTTTAGGAGGGGCGAGAAACACCATATATTTT. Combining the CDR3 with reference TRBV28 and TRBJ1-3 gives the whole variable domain DVKVTQSSRYLVKRTGEKVFLECVQDMDHENMFWYRQDPGLGLRLIYFSYDVKMKEKGDIPEGYSVSREKKERFSLILESASTNQTSMYLCASSLGGARNTIYFGEGSWLTVV.

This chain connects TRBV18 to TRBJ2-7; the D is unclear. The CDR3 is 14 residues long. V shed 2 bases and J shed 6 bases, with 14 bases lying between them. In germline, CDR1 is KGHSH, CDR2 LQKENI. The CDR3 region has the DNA TGTGCCAGCTCACCAAGCACCGGTTCTACCGAGCAGTACTTC. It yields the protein CASSPSTGSTEQYF.

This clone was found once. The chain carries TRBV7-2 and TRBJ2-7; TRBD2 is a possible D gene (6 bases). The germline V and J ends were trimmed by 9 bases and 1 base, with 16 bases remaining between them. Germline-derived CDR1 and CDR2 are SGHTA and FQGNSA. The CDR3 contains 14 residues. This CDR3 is CASLAGTGSYEQYF. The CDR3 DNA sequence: TGTGCCAGTCTCGCCGGGACTGGTTCCTACGAGCAGTACTTC.

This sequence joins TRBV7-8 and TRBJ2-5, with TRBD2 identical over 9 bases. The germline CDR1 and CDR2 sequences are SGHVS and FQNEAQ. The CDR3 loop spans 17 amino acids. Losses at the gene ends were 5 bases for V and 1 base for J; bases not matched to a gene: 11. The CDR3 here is CASSRDPLAGSQETQYF. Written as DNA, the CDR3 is TGTGCCAGCAGCAGAGACCCGCTAGCGGGGTCCCAAGAGACCCAGTACTTC.

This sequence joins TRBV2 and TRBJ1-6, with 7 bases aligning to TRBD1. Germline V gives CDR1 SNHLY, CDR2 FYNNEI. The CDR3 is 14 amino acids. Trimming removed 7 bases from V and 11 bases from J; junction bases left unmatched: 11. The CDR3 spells CASTTTGQKPPLHF. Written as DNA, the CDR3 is TGTGCCAGCACAACGACAGGGCAAAAACCACCCCTCCACTTT.

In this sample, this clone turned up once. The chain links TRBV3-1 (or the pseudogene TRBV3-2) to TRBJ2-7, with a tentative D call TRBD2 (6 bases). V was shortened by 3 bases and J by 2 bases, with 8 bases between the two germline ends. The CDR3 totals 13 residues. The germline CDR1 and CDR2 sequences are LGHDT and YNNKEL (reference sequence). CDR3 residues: CASSQTGAYEQYF. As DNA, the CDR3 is TGTGCCAGCAGCCAGACGGGGGCCTACGAGCAGTACTTC.

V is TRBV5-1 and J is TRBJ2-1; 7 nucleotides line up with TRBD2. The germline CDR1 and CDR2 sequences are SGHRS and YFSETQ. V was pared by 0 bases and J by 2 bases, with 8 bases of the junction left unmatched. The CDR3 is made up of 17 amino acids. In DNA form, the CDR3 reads TGCGCCAGCAGCTTGGGGGCTAGCGGAGTAGCCTACAATGAGCAGTTCTTC. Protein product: CASSLGASGVAYNEQFF.

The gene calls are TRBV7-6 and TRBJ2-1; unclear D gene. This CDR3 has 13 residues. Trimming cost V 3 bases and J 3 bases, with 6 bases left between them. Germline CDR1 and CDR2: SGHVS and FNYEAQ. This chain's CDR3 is CASSFPGYNEQFF. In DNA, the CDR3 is TGTGCCAGCAGCTTCCCCGGCTACAATGAGCAGTTCTTC.

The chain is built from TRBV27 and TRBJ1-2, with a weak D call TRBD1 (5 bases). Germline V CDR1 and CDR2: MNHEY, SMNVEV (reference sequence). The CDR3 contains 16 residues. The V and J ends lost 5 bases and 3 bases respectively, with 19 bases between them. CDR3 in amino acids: CASSTLSTDIDYGYTF. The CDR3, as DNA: TGTGCCAGCAGTACGTTGTCGACAGACATAGACTATGGCTACACCTTC.

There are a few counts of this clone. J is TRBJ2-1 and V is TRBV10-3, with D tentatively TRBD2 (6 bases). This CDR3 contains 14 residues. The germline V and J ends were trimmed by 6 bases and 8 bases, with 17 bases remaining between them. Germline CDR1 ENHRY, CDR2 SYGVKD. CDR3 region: CAISVRDSTDEQFF. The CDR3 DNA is TGTGCCATCAGCGTCAGGGACTCGACCGATGAGCAGTTCTTC.

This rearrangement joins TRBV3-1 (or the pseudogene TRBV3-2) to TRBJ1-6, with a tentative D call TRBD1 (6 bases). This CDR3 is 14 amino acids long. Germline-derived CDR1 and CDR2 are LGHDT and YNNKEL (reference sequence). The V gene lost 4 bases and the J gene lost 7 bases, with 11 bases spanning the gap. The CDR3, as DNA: TGTGCCAGCAGCCTCGGACAGCTAAATTCACCCCTCCACTTT. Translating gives CASSLGQLNSPLHF.

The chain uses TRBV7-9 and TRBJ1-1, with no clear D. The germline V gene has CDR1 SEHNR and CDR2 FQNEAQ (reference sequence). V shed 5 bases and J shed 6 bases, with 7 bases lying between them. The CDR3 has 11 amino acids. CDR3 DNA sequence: TGTGCCAGCAGCCCCCCGGCTGAAGCTTTCTTT. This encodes CASSPPAEAFF.

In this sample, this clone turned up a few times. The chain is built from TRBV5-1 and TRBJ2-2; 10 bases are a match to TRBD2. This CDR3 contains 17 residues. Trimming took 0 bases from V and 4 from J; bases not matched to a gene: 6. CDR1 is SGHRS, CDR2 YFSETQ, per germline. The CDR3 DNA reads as TGCGCCAGCAGCTTGGGGGGGACTAGCGCCCGCACCGGGGAGCTGTTTTTT. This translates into CASSLGGTSARTGELFF.

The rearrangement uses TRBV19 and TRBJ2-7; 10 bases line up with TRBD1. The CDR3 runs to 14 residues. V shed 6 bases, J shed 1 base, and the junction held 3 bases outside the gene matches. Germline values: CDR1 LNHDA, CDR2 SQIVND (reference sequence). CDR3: CASRWDRGSYEQYF. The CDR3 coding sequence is TGTGCCAGTAGGTGGGACAGGGGTTCCTACGAGCAGTACTTC.

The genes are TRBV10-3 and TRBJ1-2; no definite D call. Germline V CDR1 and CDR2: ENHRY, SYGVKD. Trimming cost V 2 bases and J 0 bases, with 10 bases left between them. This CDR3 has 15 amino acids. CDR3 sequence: CAISEPGRTNYGYTF. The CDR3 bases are TGTGCCATCAGTGAGCCAGGCAGAACTAACTATGGCTACACCTTC.

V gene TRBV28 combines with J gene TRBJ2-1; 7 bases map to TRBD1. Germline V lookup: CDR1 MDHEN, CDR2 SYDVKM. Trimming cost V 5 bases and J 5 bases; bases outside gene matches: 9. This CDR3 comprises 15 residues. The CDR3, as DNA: TGTGCCAGCAGTACAGGGACAGCCAGGCACAATGAGCAGTTCTTC. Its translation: CASSTGTARHNEQFF.

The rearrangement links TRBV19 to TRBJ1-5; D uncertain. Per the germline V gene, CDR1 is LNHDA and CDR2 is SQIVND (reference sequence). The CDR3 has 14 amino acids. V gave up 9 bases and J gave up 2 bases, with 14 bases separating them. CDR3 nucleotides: TGTGCCAGCGCCCTGGGCCAGCGCAATCAGCCCCAGCATTTT. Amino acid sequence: CASALGQRNQPQHF.

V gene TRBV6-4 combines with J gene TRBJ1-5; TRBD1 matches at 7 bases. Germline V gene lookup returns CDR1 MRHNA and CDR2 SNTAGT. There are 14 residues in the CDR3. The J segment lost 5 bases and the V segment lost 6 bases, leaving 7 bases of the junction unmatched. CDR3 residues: CASSADRSDQPQHF. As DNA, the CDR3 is TGTGCCAGCAGCGCGGACAGGAGCGATCAGCCCCAGCATTTT.

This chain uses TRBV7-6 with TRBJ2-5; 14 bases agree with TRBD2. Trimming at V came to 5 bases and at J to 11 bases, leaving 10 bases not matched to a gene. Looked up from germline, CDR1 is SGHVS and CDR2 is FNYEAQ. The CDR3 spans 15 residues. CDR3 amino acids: CASSMAGTSGGQQYF. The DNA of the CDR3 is TGTGCCAGCAGCATGGCCGGGACTAGCGGGGGCCAACAGTACTTC.